A selection of T cell receptor beta chains follows, all from one sample in a study of identifying expanded T cells in peripheral blood. The data were produced by immunoSEQ multiplex PCR, yet TCRdb's version contains in-frame clones alone and is incomplete. The data contain tens of thousands of clones, about 83% of them singletons. The sequencing input was blood. The receptor source for this set is a person between 18 and 70 years old in good health. Both conserved end residues are part of each CDR3. Fields, in order: J gene, V gene, D gene, clone size, CDR3 DNA, CDR3 protein. A D gene is named only where the DNA matches it firmly. The size field is filled for only some rows; it gives once, few, many or a size class.

TRBJ1-5,TRBV30,TRBD1,NA,TGTGCCTGGAGTGACGGGACAGGGAATCAGCCCCAGCATTTT,CAWSDGTGNQPQHF
TRBJ2-7,TRBV30,NA,NA,TGTGCCTGGAGTGTGTGGCCCAATTGGTACTTC,CAWSVWPNWYF
TRBJ2-1,TRBV7-6,NA,NA,TGTGCCAGCAGCTTAGTGGTCGGTGGCTATGAGCAGTTCTTC,CASSLVVGGYEQFF
TRBJ2-7,TRBV7-8,NA,few,TGTGCCAGCAGCCTCACAGGGTACGGGTACTACGAGCAGTACTTC,CASSLTGYGYYEQYF
TRBJ2-7,TRBV7-8,NA,NA,TGTGCCAGCAGCTTAGGTCCCAGTGGGACCACCTACGAGCAGTACTTC,CASSLGPSGTTYEQYF
TRBJ2-2,TRBV27,NA,once,TGTGCCAGCAGCCCTATGAGGTCCAACACCGGGGAGCTGTTTTTT,CASSPMRSNTGELFF
TRBJ2-1,TRBV4-3,NA,NA,TGCGCCAGCAGCCAAGTGGGGGCCCCCTACAATGAGCAGTTCTTC,CASSQVGAPYNEQFF
TRBJ1-1,TRBV6-5,NA,NA,TGTGCCAGCAGTACGCAGGCGGGGACTGAAGCTTTCTTT,CASSTQAGTEAFF
TRBJ2-7,TRBV28,NA,NA,TGTGCCAGCAGTTTCCCTAGGGGGGGGAGCTCCTACGAGCAGTACTTC,CASSFPRGGSSYEQYF
TRBJ2-7,TRBV6-5,NA,NA,TGTGCCAGCAGTGCTTTCCGGGACACCACCTACGAGCAGTACTTC,CASSAFRDTTYEQYF
TRBJ1-5,TRBV2,NA,few,TGTGCCAGCAGGGCGGAGGGCAATCAGCCCCAGCATTTT,CASRAEGNQPQHF
TRBJ2-6,TRBV29-1,TRBD1,NA,TGCAGCGTAGGGACAGGGGGTGGGGCCAACGTCCTGACTTTC,CSVGTGGGANVLTF
TRBJ2-7,TRBV4-2,NA,NA,TGTGCCAGCAGCCAAGAGTCGGCAGTTTCCTCCTACGAGCAGTACTTC,CASSQESAVSSYEQYF
TRBJ2-1,TRBV19,TRBD2,NA,TGTGCCAGTAGTATCATTGAACTAGCGGGAGTGGTTAATGAGCAGTTCTTC,CASSIIELAGVVNEQFF
TRBJ2-7,TRBV4-3,NA,NA,TGCGCCAGCAGCCAAGACGAGGGGTGGAGCTCCTACGAGCAGTACTTC,CASSQDEGWSSYEQYF
TRBJ2-7,TRBV4-3,NA,few,TGCGCCAGCAGCCAAGAAAAGCCGGGGAACTCCTACGAGCAGTACTTC,CASSQEKPGNSYEQYF
TRBJ2-7,TRBV18,TRBD2,NA,TGTGCCAGCTCACCGGGACTACCCGAGCAGTACTTC,CASSPGLPEQYF
TRBJ1-1,TRBV7-3,NA,NA,TGTGCCAGCAGCCCTGACCCGGCGGGGGAAGCTTTCTTT,CASSPDPAGEAFF
TRBJ2-5,TRBV9,NA,NA,TGTGCCAGCAGCGATAGGAAGAGCGGGGAGACCCAGTACTTC,CASSDRKSGETQYF